This TCR beta chain was identified during a study of blood T cell repertoires in COVID-19. As for the study in general: From T cells, B-cell-depleted T cells, or PBMCs came the material, which was cDNA or gDNA.

Profiled with immunoSEQ multiplex PCR; TCRdb holds only in-frame clones, not every one. The sample lists 100,000 to 150,000 clones; approximately 87% were seen once. V dropped 5 bases and J dropped 8; count of bases not matched to a gene: 9. The germline V gene has CDR1 LNHDA and CDR2 SQIVND (reference sequence). The CDR3 runs 15 residues. The sequencing input was peripheral blood. This rearrangement joins TRBV19 to TRBJ1-6; 7 bases align to TRBD1. The clonotype originates from a man aged 50 to 59 with acute or convalescent COVID-19. In nucleotides, the CDR3 is TGTGCCAGTAGTCCCTCGTGGCAGGGGGATTCACCCCTCCACTTT. Translated, it gives CASSPSWQGDSPLHF.